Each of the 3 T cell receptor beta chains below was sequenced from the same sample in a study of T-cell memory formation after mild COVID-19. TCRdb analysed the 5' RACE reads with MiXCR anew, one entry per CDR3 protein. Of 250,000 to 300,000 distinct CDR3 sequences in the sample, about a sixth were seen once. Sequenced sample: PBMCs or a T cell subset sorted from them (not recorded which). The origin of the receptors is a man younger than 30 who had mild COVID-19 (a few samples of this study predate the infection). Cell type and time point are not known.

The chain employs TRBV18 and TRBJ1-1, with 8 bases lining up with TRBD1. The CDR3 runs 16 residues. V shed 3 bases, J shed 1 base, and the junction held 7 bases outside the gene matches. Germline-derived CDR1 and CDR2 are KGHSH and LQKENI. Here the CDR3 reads CASSPIGTGTNTEAFF. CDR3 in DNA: TGTGCCAGCTCACCCATTGGGACAGGAACGAACACTGAAGCTTTCTTT.

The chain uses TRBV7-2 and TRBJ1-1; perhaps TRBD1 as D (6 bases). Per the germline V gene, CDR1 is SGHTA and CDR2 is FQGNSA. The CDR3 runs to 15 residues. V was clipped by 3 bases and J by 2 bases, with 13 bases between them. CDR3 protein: CASSFRQAGNTEAFF. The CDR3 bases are TGTGCCAGCAGCTTCCGACAGGCAGGAAACACTGAAGCTTTCTTT.

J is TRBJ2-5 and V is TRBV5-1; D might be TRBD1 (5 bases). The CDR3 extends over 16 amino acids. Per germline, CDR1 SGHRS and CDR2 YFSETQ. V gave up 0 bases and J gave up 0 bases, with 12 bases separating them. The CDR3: CASSLDDRAYQETQYF. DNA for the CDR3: TGCGCCAGCAGCTTGGATGACAGAGCCTACCAAGAGACCCAGTACTTC.